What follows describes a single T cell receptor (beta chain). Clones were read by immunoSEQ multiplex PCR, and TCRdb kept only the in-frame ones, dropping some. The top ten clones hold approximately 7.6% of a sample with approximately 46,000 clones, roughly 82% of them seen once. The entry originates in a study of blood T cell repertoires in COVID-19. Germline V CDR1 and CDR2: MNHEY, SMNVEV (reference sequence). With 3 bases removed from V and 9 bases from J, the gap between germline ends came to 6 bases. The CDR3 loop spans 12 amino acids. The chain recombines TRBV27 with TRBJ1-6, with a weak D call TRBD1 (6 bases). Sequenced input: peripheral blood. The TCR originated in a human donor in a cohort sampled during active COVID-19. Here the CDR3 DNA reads TGTGCCAGCAGTTTCAGGGGTTCACCCCTCCACTTT. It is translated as CASSFRGSPLHF.